The clone carrying this T cell receptor (beta chain) was recorded a few times. Germline lookup yields CDR1 SQVTM and CDR2 ANQGSEA. The CDR3 contains 14 residues. Trimming left V 2 bases short and J 0 bases short, with 10 bases between. These data belong to a study of blood T cell repertoires in COVID-19. In the study overall: The cDNA or gDNA used as material had been derived from T cells, B-cell-depleted T cells, or PBMCs.

Sequenced by immunoSEQ multiplex PCR; TCRdb stores in-frame clones only, minus some. The sample comprises about 190,000 clones, around 87% of which are singletons, and about 0.59% rests with the top ten. The source of this sequence is a man aged 50 to 59 with acute or convalescent COVID-19. Sequencing was performed on peripheral blood. The rearrangement links TRBV29-1 to TRBJ1-2, with D perhaps TRBD1 (5 bases). The CDR3 DNA reads as TGCAGCGTTGAACGGACACGAACTAACTATGGCTACACCTTC. Protein product: CSVERTRTNYGYTF.